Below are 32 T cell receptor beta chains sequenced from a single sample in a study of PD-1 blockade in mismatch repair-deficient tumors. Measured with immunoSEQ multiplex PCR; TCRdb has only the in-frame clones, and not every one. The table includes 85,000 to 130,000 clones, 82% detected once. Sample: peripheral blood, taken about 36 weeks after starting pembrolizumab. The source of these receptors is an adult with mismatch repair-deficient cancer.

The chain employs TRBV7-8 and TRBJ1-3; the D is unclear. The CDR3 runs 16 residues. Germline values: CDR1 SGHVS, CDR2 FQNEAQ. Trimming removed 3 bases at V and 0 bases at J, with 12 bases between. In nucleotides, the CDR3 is TGTGCCAGCAGCTTCACGAGGAGAAGCTCTGGAAACACCATATATTTT. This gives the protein CASSFTRRSSGNTIYF.

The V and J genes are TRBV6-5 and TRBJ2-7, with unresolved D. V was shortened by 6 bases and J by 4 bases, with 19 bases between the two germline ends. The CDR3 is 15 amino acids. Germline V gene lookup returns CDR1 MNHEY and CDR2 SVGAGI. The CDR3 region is CASRDLGTSVYEQYF. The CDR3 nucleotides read TGTGCCAGCAGGGACCTAGGTACGTCGGTGTACGAGCAGTACTTC.

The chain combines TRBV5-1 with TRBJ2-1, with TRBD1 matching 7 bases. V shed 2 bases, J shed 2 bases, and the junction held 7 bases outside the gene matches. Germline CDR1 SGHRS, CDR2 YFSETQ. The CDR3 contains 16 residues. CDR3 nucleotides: TGCGCCAGCAGCTTAATGGGACAGATCCCCTACAATGAGCAGTTCTTC. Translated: CASSLMGQIPYNEQFF.

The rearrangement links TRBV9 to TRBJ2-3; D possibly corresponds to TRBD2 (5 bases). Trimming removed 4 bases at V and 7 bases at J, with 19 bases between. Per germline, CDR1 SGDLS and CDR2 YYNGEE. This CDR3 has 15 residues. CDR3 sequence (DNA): TGTGCCAGCAGCCAATCGGGCGCGCCGGGGAATACGCAGTATTTT. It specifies CASSQSGAPGNTQYF.

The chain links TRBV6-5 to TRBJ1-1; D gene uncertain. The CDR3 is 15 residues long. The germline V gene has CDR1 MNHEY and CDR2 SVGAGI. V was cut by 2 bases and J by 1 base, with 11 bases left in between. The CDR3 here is CASSYANSPNTEAFF. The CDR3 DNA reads TGTGCCAGCAGTTACGCAAACAGCCCGAACACTGAAGCTTTCTTT.

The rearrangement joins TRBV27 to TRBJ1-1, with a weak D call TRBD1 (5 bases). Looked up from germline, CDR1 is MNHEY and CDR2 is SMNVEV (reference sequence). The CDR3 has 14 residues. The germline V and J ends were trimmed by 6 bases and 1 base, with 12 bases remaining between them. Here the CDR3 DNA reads TGTGCCAGCAGAAATCCGGGACCGAACACTGAAGCTTTCTTT. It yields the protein CASRNPGPNTEAFF.

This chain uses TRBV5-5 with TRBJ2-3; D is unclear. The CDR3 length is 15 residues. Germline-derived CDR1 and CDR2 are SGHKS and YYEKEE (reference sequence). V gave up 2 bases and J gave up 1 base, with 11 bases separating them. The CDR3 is CASSLGWVGTDTQYF. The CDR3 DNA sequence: TGTGCCAGCAGCTTAGGCTGGGTTGGCACAGATACGCAGTATTTT. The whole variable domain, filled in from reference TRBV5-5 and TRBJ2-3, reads DAGVTQSPTHLIKTRGQQVTLRCSPISGHKSVSWYQQVLGQGPQFIFQYYEKEERGRGNFPDRFSARQFPNYSSELNVNALLLGDSALYLCASSLGWVGTDTQYFGPGTRLTVL.

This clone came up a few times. This chain's CDR3 is CAWSTRGSGTYEQYF. The DNA of the CDR3 is TGTGCCTGGAGTACCCGGGGTAGCGGTACCTACGAGCAGTACTTC. This chain links TRBV30 with TRBJ2-7, with D possibly being TRBD2 (6 bases). Germline values: CDR1 GTSNPN, CDR2 SVGIG (reference sequence). V lost 2 bases and J lost 2, with 16 bases in between. The CDR3 spans 15 residues.

This CDR3 is CASSLAGGLAAYNEQFF. The CDR3 bases are TGTGCCAGCAGTTTAGCGGGAGGGCTAGCGGCCTACAATGAGCAGTTCTTC. V usage is TRBV27 and J usage is TRBJ2-1; the match to TRBD2 covers 9 bases. Germline V lookup: CDR1 MNHEY, CDR2 SMNVEV (reference sequence). The CDR3 is 17 amino acids. Losses at the gene ends were 2 bases for V and 2 bases for J; bases not matched to a gene: 7.

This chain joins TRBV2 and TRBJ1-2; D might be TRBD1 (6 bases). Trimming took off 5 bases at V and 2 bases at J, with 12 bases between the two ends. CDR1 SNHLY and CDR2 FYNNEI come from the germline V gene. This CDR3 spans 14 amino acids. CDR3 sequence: CASSLGGSNYGYTF. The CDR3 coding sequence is TGTGCCAGCAGTCTAGGGGGATCAAACTATGGCTACACCTTC.

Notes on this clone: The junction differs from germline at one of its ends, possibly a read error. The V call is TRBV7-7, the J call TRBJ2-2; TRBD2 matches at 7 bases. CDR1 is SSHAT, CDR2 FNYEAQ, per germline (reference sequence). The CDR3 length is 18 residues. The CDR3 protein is CASSLAGSRLGPPGELFF. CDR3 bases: TGTGCTAGCAGCTTAGCGGGTTCGAGGCTGGGTCCACCCGGGGAGCTGTTTTTT.

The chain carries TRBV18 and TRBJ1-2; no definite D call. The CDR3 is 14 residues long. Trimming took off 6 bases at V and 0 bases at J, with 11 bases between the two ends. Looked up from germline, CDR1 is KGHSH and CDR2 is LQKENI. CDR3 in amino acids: CASSPDTTNYGYTF. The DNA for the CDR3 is TGTGCCAGCTCGCCGGATACTACTAACTATGGCTACACCTTC. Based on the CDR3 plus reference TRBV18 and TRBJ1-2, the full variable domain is NAGVMQNPRHLVRRRGQEARLRCSPMKGHSHVYWYRQLPEEGLKFMVYLQKENIIDESGMPKERFSAEFPKEGPSILRIQQVVRGDSAAYFCASSPDTTNYGYTFGSGTRLTVV.

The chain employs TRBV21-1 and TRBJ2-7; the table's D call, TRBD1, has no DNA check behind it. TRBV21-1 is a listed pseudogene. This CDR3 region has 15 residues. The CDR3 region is CASSSRDRGLYEQYF. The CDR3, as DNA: TGTGCCAGCAGCTCCCGGGACAGGGGGCTCTACGAGCAGTACTTC.

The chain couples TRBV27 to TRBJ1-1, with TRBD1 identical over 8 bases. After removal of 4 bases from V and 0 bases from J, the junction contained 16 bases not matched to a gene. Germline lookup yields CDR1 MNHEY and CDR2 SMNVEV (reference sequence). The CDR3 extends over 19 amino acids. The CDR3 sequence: CASSSSLVSGGRMNTEAFF. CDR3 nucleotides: TGTGCCAGCAGTTCCTCCCTCGTGTCAGGGGGCAGAATGAACACTGAAGCTTTCTTT.

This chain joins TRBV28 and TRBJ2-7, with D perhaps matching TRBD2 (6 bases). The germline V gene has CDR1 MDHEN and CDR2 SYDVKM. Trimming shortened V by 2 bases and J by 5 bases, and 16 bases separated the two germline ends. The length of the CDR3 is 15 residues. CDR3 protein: CASSLGRTGDHEQYF. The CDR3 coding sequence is TGTGCCAGCAGTTTAGGACGGACGGGAGACCACGAGCAGTACTTC.

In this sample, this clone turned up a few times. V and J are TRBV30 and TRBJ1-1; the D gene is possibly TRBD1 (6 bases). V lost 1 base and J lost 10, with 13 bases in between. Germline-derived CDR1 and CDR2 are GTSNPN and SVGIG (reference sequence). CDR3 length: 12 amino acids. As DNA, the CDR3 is TGTGCCTGGAGTGGGGGGGCGATGGCAGCTTTCTTT. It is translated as CAWSGGAMAAFF.

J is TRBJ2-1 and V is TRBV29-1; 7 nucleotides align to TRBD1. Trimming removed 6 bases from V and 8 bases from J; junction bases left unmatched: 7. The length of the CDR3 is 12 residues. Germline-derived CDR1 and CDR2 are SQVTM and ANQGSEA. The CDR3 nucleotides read TGCAGCGTGGAAACCGACAGGGATGAGCAGTTCTTC. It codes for CSVETDRDEQFF.

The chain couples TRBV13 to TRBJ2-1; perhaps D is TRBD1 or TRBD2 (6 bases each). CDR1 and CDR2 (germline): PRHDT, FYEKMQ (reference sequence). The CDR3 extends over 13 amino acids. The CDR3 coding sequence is TGTGCGTCGAAGGGGGGCTCCTACAATGAGCAGTTCTTC. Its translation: CASKGGSYNEQFF.

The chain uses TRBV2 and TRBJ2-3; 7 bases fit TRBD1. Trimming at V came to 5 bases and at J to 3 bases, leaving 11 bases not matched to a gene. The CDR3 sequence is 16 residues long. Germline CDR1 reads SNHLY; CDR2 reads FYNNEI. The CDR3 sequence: CASSPGQVSWTDTQYF. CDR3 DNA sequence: TGTGCCAGCAGTCCCGGACAGGTCTCTTGGACAGATACGCAGTATTTT. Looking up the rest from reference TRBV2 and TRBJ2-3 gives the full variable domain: EPEVTQTPSHQVTQMGQEVILRCVPISNHLYFYWYRQILGQKVEFLVSFYNNEISEKSEIFDDQFSVERPDGSNFTLKIRSTKLEDSAMYFCASSPGQVSWTDTQYFGPGTRLTVL.

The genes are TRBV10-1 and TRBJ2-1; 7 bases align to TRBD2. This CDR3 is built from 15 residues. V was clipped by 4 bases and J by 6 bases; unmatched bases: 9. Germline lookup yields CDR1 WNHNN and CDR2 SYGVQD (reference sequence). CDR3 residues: CASSVSSGGANEQFF. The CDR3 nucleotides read TGCGCCAGCAGTGTTTCTAGCGGAGGGGCCAATGAGCAGTTCTTC.

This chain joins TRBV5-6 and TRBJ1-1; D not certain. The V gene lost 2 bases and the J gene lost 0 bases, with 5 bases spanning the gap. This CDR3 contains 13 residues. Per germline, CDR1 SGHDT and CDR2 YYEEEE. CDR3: CASSFTVNTEAFF. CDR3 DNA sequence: TGTGCCAGCAGCTTTACTGTGAACACTGAAGCTTTCTTT.

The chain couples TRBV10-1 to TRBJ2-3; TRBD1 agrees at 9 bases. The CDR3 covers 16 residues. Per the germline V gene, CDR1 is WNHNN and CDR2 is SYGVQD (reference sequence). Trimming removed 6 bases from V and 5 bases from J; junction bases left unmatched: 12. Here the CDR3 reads CASSDQQGAFGDTQYF. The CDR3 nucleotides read TGCGCCAGCAGCGATCAACAGGGGGCTTTTGGAGATACGCAGTATTTT.

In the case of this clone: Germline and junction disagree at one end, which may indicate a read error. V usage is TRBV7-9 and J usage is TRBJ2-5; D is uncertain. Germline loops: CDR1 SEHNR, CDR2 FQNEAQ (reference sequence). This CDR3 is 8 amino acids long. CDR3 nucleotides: TGTGCCAGCAGCCCCGCAGACTTC. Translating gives CASSPADF.

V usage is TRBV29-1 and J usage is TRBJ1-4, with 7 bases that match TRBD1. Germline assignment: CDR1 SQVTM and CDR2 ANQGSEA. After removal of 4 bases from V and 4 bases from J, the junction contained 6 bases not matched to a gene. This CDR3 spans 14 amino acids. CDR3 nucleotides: TGCAGCGTTGCACCGGGACAGATTAATGAAAAACTGTTTTTT. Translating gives CSVAPGQINEKLFF.

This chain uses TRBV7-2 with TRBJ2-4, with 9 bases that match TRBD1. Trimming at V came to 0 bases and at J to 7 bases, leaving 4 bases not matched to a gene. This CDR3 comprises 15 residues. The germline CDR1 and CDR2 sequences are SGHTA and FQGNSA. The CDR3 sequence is CASSLASDRGNIQYF. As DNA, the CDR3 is TGTGCCAGCAGCTTAGCTTCTGACAGGGGGAACATTCAGTACTTC.

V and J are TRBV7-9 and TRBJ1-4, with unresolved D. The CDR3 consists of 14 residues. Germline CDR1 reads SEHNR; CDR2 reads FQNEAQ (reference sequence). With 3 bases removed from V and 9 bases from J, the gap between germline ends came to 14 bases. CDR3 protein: CASSFPRGYKKLFF. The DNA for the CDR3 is TGTGCCAGCAGCTTCCCTCGTGGATACAAAAAACTGTTTTTT.

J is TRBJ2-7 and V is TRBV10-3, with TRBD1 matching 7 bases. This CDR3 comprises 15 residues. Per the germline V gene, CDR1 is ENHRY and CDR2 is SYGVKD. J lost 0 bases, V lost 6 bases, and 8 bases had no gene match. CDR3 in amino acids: CAIREDRSASYEQYF. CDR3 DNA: TGTGCCATCAGGGAGGACAGGTCCGCCTCCTACGAGCAGTACTTC.

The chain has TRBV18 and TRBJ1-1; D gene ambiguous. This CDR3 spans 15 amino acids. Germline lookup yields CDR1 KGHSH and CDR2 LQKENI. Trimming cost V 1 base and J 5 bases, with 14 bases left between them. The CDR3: CASSPQGSGWTEAFF. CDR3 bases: TGTGCCAGCTCACCACAAGGCAGCGGGTGGACTGAAGCTTTCTTT.

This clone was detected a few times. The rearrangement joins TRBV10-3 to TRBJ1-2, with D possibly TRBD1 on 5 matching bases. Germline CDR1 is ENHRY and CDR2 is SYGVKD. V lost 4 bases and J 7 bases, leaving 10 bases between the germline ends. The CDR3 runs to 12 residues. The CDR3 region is CAISGDSFGYTF. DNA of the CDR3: TGTGCCATCAGTGGAGACAGTTTTGGCTACACCTTC.

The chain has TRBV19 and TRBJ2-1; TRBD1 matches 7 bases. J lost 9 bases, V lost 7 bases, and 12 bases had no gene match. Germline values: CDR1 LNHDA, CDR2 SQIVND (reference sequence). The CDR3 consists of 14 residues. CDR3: CASTPRQGNSEQFF. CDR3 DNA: TGTGCCAGTACCCCTAGACAGGGAAACTCTGAGCAGTTCTTC.

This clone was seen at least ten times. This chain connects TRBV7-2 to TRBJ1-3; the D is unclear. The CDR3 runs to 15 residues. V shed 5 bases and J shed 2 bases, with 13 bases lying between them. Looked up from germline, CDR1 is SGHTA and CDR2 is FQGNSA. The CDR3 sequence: CASSLGGLPGNTIYF. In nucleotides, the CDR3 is TGTGCCAGCAGCCTCGGAGGGCTTCCTGGAAACACCATATATTTT.

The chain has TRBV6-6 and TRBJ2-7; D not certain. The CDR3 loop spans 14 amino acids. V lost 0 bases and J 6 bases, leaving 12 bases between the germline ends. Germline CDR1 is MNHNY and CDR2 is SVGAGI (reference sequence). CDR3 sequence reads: CASSYSSARSEQYF. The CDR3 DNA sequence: TGTGCCAGCAGTTACTCTTCGGCAAGAAGCGAGCAGTACTTC.